Each of the 25 T cell receptor beta chains below was sequenced from the same sample in a study of cytomegalovirus exposure and HLA in healthy donors. The PCR had 60 Vbeta and 13 Jbeta primers. Here immunoSEQ multiplex PCR was the method, and the copy in TCRdb shows in-frame clones only, minus some. This sample yields fewer than 100,000 clones, of which about four fifths are seen a single time; over 3.5% belongs to the top ten. Sample: PBMCs. All receptors derive from a woman in her thirties or forties in good health and CMV-seropositive.

V is TRBV5-1 and J is TRBJ1-4, with 7 bases aligning to TRBD1. This CDR3 contains 14 residues. Germline V gives CDR1 SGHRS, CDR2 YFSETQ. The V segment lost 3 bases and the J segment 4 bases; nucleotides outside the gene matches: 3. The CDR3 reads CASSSGQDNEKLFF. DNA of the CDR3: TGCGCCAGCAGCTCCGGACAGGATAATGAAAAACTGTTTTTT.

CDR3 bases: TGTGCCAGCAGCCCCCGGGGGGACCTCGGCGAGCAGTACTTC. It yields the protein CASSPRGDLGEQYF. The chain joins TRBV9 to TRBJ2-7, with 7 bases aligning to TRBD2. With 4 bases clipped from V and 6 bases from J, the junction kept 10 bases outside the gene matches. The germline V gene encodes CDR1 SGDLS and CDR2 YYNGEE. This CDR3 region has 14 residues.

Turning to this clone: A junction end diverges from the germline sequence, so it may reflect a read error. This chain connects TRBV7-9 to TRBJ2-7; 9 positions match TRBD1. CDR3 length: 16 amino acids. Germline V gene lookup returns CDR1 SEHNR and CDR2 FQNEAQ (reference sequence). CDR3 bases: TGTTCCAGCAGCTTAGGGACAGGGAAAGCAACCTACGAGCAGTACTTC. Protein sequence: CSSSLGTGKATYEQYF.

This chain uses TRBV6-5 with TRBJ2-1; 10 positions match TRBD2. Trimming took 6 bases from V and 4 from J; bases not matched to a gene: 3. This CDR3 is 14 amino acids long. From germline, CDR1 is MNHEY and CDR2 SVGAGI. CDR3 loop: CASRPGLAYNEQFF. The CDR3 DNA reads as TGTGCCAGCAGGCCGGGACTAGCGTACAATGAGCAGTTCTTC.

V is TRBV6-5 and J is TRBJ1-2; 7 bases match TRBD1. CDR1 is MNHEY and CDR2 is SVGAGI in the germline V gene. The CDR3 extends over 14 amino acids. V dropped 6 bases and J dropped 2; count of bases not matched to a gene: 6. The CDR3 DNA follows: TGTGCCAGCAGCCCGGACAGGCGCAACTATGGCTACACCTTC. It specifies CASSPDRRNYGYTF.

The V and J genes are TRBV7-9 and TRBJ2-5; TRBD1 is a possible D gene (7 bases). The CDR3 covers 14 residues. From germline, CDR1 is SEHNR and CDR2 FQNEAQ (reference sequence). The V end was cut by 5 bases, the J end by 4 bases, with 14 bases between. The CDR3, as DNA: TGTGCCAGCAGCCGACAGGGAGGAGGAGAGACCCAGTACTTC. Its translation: CASSRQGGGETQYF.

The chain couples TRBV5-6 to TRBJ2-5, with D perhaps matching TRBD1 (6 bases). Gene TRBJ2-7 matches the end of the DNA better, so the J call may be wrong. This CDR3 has 12 amino acids. The germline V gene encodes CDR1 SGHDT and CDR2 YYEEEE. CDR3 region: CASSPGANEQYF. In nucleotides, the CDR3 is TGTGCCAGCAGCCCAGGGGCCAACGAGCAGTACTTC.

The chain is built from TRBV5-1 and TRBJ2-7; D remains ambiguous. This CDR3 contains 14 residues. Germline CDR1 is SGHRS and CDR2 is YFSETQ. Trimming cost V 3 bases and J 0 bases, with 10 bases left between them. CDR3 region: CASSSGLNSYEQYF. Written as DNA, the CDR3 is TGCGCCAGCAGCTCGGGTCTCAACTCCTACGAGCAGTACTTC.

This chain links TRBV11-1 with TRBJ1-1; D may be TRBD1 (6 bases). V gave up 1 base and J gave up 4 bases, with 13 bases separating them. This CDR3 region has 15 residues. Germline V gene data show CDR1 as SGHAT and CDR2 as FQDESV (reference sequence). The CDR3 protein is CASSLVATGLTEAFF. The CDR3 DNA reads TGTGCCAGCAGCTTAGTGGCGACAGGACTCACTGAAGCTTTCTTT.

The chain recombines TRBV28 with TRBJ2-7; 9 bases are a match to TRBD1. Germline CDR1 is MDHEN and CDR2 is SYDVKM. The CDR3 contains 14 residues. With V trimmed by 5 bases and J by 6 bases, 8 bases remained unmatched. In nucleotides, the CDR3 is TGTGCCAGCAGTCCCGGGGACAGGGAGGGCGAGCAGTACTTC. Translated: CASSPGDREGEQYF.

The gene calls are TRBV15 and TRBJ2-7; D might be TRBD1 (5 bases). Germline loops: CDR1 LNHNV, CDR2 YYDKDF (reference sequence). The V end was cut by 2 bases, the J end by 2 bases, with 13 bases between. The CDR3 spans 15 residues. The CDR3 DNA is TGTGCCACCAGCAGAAGGGGAACAGGTACCTACGAGCAGTACTTC. Residues: CATSRRGTGTYEQYF.

V usage is TRBV5-8 and J usage is TRBJ2-3, with D possibly TRBD2 on 6 matching bases. V lost 0 bases, J lost 8 bases, and 22 bases lay in between. The CDR3 loop spans 17 amino acids. The germline gives CDR1 SGHTS, CDR2 YDEGEE. CDR3 nucleotides: TGTGCCAGCAGCTTGGCCGGGGGTACGGTCCCAGGGAGTACGCAGTATTTT. It translates to CASSLAGGTVPGSTQYF.

The chain carries TRBV4-1 and TRBJ2-1; D might be TRBD2 (5 bases). Trimming removed 4 bases at V and 6 bases at J, with 13 bases between. The CDR3 totals 14 residues. Germline CDR1 reads MGHRA; CDR2 reads YSYEKL. The CDR3 here is CASSLPTTFNEQFF. CDR3 bases: TGCGCCAGCAGCCTCCCGACTACGTTCAATGAGCAGTTCTTC.

The rearrangement joins TRBV4-2 to TRBJ1-3; 9 positions agree with TRBD1. Germline V gene data show CDR1 as LGHNA and CDR2 as YNFKEQ. The length of the CDR3 is 18 residues. V lost 0 bases to trimming and J lost 0 bases; unmatched junction nucleotides: 6. The CDR3 coding sequence is TGTGCCAGCAGCCAAGAGGGGACAGGGATCCGCTCTGGAAACACCATATATTTT. As protein: CASSQEGTGIRSGNTIYF.

The chain employs TRBV29-1 and TRBJ2-7; D gene unclear. The V end was cut by 7 bases, the J end by 3 bases, with 16 bases between. This CDR3 comprises 13 residues. CDR1 SQVTM and CDR2 ANQGSEA come from the germline V gene. CDR3 sequence reads: CSGSSWPFYEQYF. CDR3 DNA sequence: TGCAGCGGGTCCTCCTGGCCATTCTACGAGCAGTACTTC.

The rearrangement links TRBV11-2 to TRBJ2-2, with TRBD1 matching 10 bases. Germline V gene sequence: CDR1 SGHAT, CDR2 FQNNGV. Trimming removed 5 bases from V and 3 bases from J; junction bases left unmatched: 6. The CDR3 is 16 amino acids. CDR3 nucleotides: TGTGCCAGCAGCCCCCGGGGGACAGGGGACACCGGGGAGCTGTTTTTT. The encoded protein is CASSPRGTGDTGELFF. Full variable domain (rest looked up from reference TRBV11-2 and TRBJ2-2): EAGVAQSPRYKIIEKRQSVAFWCNPISGHATLYWYQQILGQGPKLLIQFQNNGVVDDSQLPKDRFSAERLKGVDSTLKIQPAKLEDSAVYLCASSPRGTGDTGELFFGEGSRLTVL.

This chain connects TRBV28 to TRBJ1-2; tentative D call: TRBD1 (5 bases). Trimming took off 3 bases at V and 4 bases at J, with 12 bases between the two ends. The germline gives CDR1 MDHEN, CDR2 SYDVKM. The CDR3 totals 14 residues. This CDR3 is CASSLTDKTYGYTF. The CDR3 nucleotides read TGTGCCAGCAGTTTGACAGACAAAACCTATGGCTACACCTTC.

V and J are TRBV6-1 and TRBJ2-7; 14 bases match TRBD2. CDR1 MNHNS and CDR2 SASEGT come from the germline V gene. J lost 4 bases, V lost 4 bases, and 3 bases had no gene match. The length of the CDR3 is 15 residues. In DNA, the CDR3 is TGTGCCAGCAGTGCTCGGACTAGCGGGGGGTACGAGCAGTACTTC. Residues: CASSARTSGGYEQYF.

V usage is TRBV27 and J usage is TRBJ1-2; TRBD1 aligns across 12 bases. With V trimmed by 3 bases and J by 5 bases, 7 bases remained unmatched. The CDR3 is 16 amino acids. CDR1 and CDR2 (germline): MNHEY, SMNVEV (reference sequence). This chain's CDR3 is CASSLSGTGGLYGYTF. In nucleotides, the CDR3 is TGTGCCAGCAGTTTGAGCGGGACAGGGGGCCTTTATGGCTACACCTTC.

The chain links TRBV5-1 to TRBJ2-2; 10 bases are shared with TRBD2. Germline CDR1 is SGHRS and CDR2 is YFSETQ. CDR3 length: 17 amino acids. Losses at the gene ends were 2 bases for V and 3 bases for J; bases not matched to a gene: 7. The DNA for the CDR3 is TGCGCCAGCAGCTTATCTCTAGCGGGAGCGGACACCGGGGAGCTGTTTTTT. Translation gives CASSLSLAGADTGELFF.

This chain links TRBV15 with TRBJ1-1; 7 bases are a match to TRBD1. The CDR3 extends over 16 amino acids. V shed 2 bases and J 1 base; nucleotides not matched to a gene: 7. CDR1 and CDR2 (germline): LNHNV, YYDKDF (reference sequence). CDR3 DNA sequence: TGTGCCACCAGCAGAAAAAGACAGGGAACGAACACTGAAGCTTTCTTT. Translated, it gives CATSRKRQGTNTEAFF.

This clone was seen just once. The chain couples TRBV4-1 to TRBJ1-2; 9 bases align to TRBD1. From germline, CDR1 is MGHRA and CDR2 YSYEKL. The CDR3 contains 16 residues. J was trimmed by 4 bases and V by 0 bases; bases with no gene match: 6. The CDR3 spells CASSQEGGTGSYGYTF. The CDR3 DNA follows: TGCGCCAGCAGCCAAGAGGGAGGGACAGGGTCCTATGGCTACACCTTC.

This chain links TRBV5-1 with TRBJ2-5; TRBD2 aligns across 7 bases. Looked up from germline, CDR1 is SGHRS and CDR2 is YFSETQ. J gave up 1 base and V 9 bases, and 9 bases lay outside the gene matches. This CDR3 contains 14 residues. The CDR3 DNA follows: TGCGCCACCTCGTGGGGGGGGAGCCAAGAGACCCAGTACTTC. It translates to CATSWGGSQETQYF.

This clone has a single count. CDR3 residues: CASSQEPGQGATNYGYTF. CDR3 DNA sequence: TGTGCCAGCAGCCAAGAGCCGGGACAGGGCGCCACTAACTATGGCTACACCTTC. This rearrangement joins TRBV4-2 to TRBJ1-2, with TRBD1 identical over 9 bases. V dropped 0 bases and J dropped 0; count of bases not matched to a gene: 8. The CDR3 covers 18 residues. Germline CDR1 LGHNA, CDR2 YNFKEQ.

This clone was counted once. The CDR3 loop is CASSTGLGNEQFF. In DNA form, the CDR3 reads TGTGCCAGCAGCACCGGACTAGGAAATGAGCAGTTCTTC. This sequence joins TRBV11-3 and TRBJ2-1, with 7 bases identical to TRBD2. Germline values: CDR1 SGHNT, CDR2 YENEEA. J lost 7 bases, V lost 5 bases, and 5 bases had no gene match. The CDR3 totals 13 residues.